This TCR beta chain was sequenced in a study of blood T cell repertoires in COVID-19. Germline-derived CDR1 and CDR2 are SGHTA and FQGTGA. The CDR3 spans 15 residues. V shed 3 bases, J shed 1 base, and the junction held 3 bases outside the gene matches. Repertoires were generated with immunoSEQ multiplex PCR, while TCRdb's copy carries only in-frame clones and drops some. The top ten hold 6.5% to 8.5% of the sample, which has about 80,000 clones, 88% seen once. The TCR was taken from a woman aged 80 or older with acute or convalescent COVID-19. The V call is TRBV7-3, the J call TRBJ2-3, with 8 nucleotides matching TRBD2. The sequencing sample was made of peripheral blood. This CDR3 is CASSFSGDRTDTQYF. For the CDR3, the DNA is TGTGCCAGCAGCTTTAGCGGGGACCGCACAGATACGCAGTATTTT. Filled out from reference TRBV7-3 and TRBJ2-3, the complete variable domain reads GAGVSQTPSNKVTEKGKYVELRCDPISGHTALYWYRQSLGQGPEFLIYFQGTGAADDSGLPNDRFFAVRPEGSVSTLKIQRTERGDSAVYLCASSFSGDRTDTQYFGPGTRLTVL.